One sample yielded the 14 T cell receptor beta chains listed below, sequenced in a study of T cells in Graves' hyperthyroidism and ophthalmopathy. From RNA transcripts, TCR beta CDR3 regions were amplified. An initial round of RT-PCR targeting the TCR CDR3 relied on the HTBI primer set. TCRdb called the multiplex PCR reads again in MiXCR, with one record for every CDR3 protein. The sample contains some 530,000 distinct CDR3 sequences, approximately 23% of which appear only once. Sequencing was performed on blood. The receptor set was obtained from a woman in her 70s with Graves' ophthalmopathy.

The CDR3 reads CASSYGTVDYEQYF. CDR3 bases: TGTGCCAGCAGTTACGGGACAGTAGACTACGAGCAGTACTTC. The V and J genes are TRBV6-5 and TRBJ2-7; 7 positions match TRBD1. Germline loops: CDR1 MNHEY, CDR2 SVGAGI. CDR3 length: 14 amino acids. J lost 3 bases, V lost 2 bases, and 4 bases had no gene match.

Ten or more counts support this clonotype. The genes are TRBV11-2 and TRBJ1-2; 8 nucleotides line up with TRBD1. Losses at the gene ends were 0 bases for V and 2 bases for J; bases not matched to a gene: 2. In germline, CDR1 is SGHAT, CDR2 FQNNGV. The CDR3 length is 15 residues. The CDR3 coding sequence is TGTGCCAGCAGCTTAGACGCAGGGGGCAACTATGGCTACACCTTC. This sequence encodes CASSLDAGGNYGYTF.

This clonotype was found many times. This chain uses TRBV7-2 with TRBJ1-1; D is undetermined. CDR1 and CDR2 from the germline V gene are SGHTA and FQGNSA. The ends were cut back, 5 bases at V and 1 base at J, with 14 bases in the middle. The CDR3 has 15 amino acids. The chain's CDR3 is CASSLYRDANTEAFF. The CDR3 DNA follows: TGTGCCAGCAGCCTTTACAGAGACGCGAACACTGAAGCTTTCTTT.

The genes are TRBV28 and TRBJ2-4; 7 bases are a match to TRBD2. The germline CDR1 and CDR2 sequences are MDHEN and SYDVKM. The ends lost 5 bases at V and 7 bases at J; junction bases unmatched: 2. The CDR3 has 12 amino acids. The CDR3 DNA sequence: TGTGCCAGCAGTGACGGGGGGAACATTCAGTACTTC. Protein: CASSDGGNIQYF.

The chain uses TRBV7-2 and TRBJ2-6; D gene unclear. This CDR3 has 14 amino acids. V shed 5 bases and J shed 2 bases, with 7 bases lying between them. Germline CDR1 SGHTA, CDR2 FQGNSA. This CDR3 reads CASSPGAGANVLTF. In DNA form, the CDR3 reads TGTGCCAGCAGCCCCGGAGCTGGGGCCAACGTCCTGACTTTC.

The table lists this clonotype with many counts. This chain connects TRBV6-2 or TRBV6-3 to TRBJ2-3; maybe TRBD1 (6 bases). The germline V gene encodes CDR1 MNHEY and CDR2 SVGEGT. V was cut by 0 bases and J by 0 bases, with 7 bases left in between. This CDR3 contains 15 residues. CDR3 bases: TGTGCCAGCAGTTACTCGACAGGCAGCACAGATACGCAGTATTTT. Residues: CASSYSTGSTDTQYF.

The chain carries TRBV6-2 or TRBV6-3 and TRBJ1-1; D is ambiguous. Germline values: CDR1 MNHEY, CDR2 SVGEGT. V gave up 8 bases and J gave up 1 base, with 11 bases separating them. This CDR3 spans 13 amino acids. The CDR3, as DNA: TGTGCCAGCCGTCTTTTGGAGAACACTGAAGCTTTCTTT. It codes for CASRLLENTEAFF.

This clonotype was detected only a few times. This rearrangement joins TRBV30 to TRBJ2-1; D possibly corresponds to TRBD2 (5 bases). From germline, CDR1 is GTSNPN and CDR2 SVGIG (reference sequence). The length of the CDR3 is 15 residues. Trimming stripped 2 bases from V and 3 bases from J, with 14 bases between. As DNA, the CDR3 is TGTGCCTGGAGTAAGGACTCCCCCAACTACAATGAGCAGTTCTTC. It is translated as CAWSKDSPNYNEQFF.

The sample holds a few counts of this clonotype. The J gene is TRBJ1-5, the V gene TRBV2, with D tentatively TRBD1 (5 bases). The CDR3 runs to 13 residues. The V end lost 9 bases, the J end lost 3 bases, and 12 bases lay between the germline ends. Germline V gene data show CDR1 as SNHLY and CDR2 as FYNNEI. CDR3 loop: CASVGTSNQPQHF. The CDR3 coding sequence is TGTGCCAGTGTGGGGACGTCCAATCAGCCCCAGCATTTT.

This clonotype showed up many times. V is TRBV12-3 or TRBV12-4 and J is TRBJ1-1; weak D call: TRBD1 (5 bases). V lost 1 base to trimming and J lost 11 bases, with 8 bases between them. This CDR3 is built from 11 residues. The CDR3 loop is CASSLGRGAFF. CDR3 nucleotides: TGTGCCAGCAGTTTAGGGCGGGGGGCTTTCTTT.

The chain uses TRBV29-1 and TRBJ1-2; a weak D match, TRBD1 (5 bases). V gave up 5 bases and J gave up 8 bases, with 12 bases separating them. The germline CDR1 and CDR2 sequences are SQVTM and ANQGSEA. The CDR3 has 11 amino acids. Written as DNA, the CDR3 is TGCAGCGTTTTGCAGGGCTTCGGCTACACCTTC. Protein: CSVLQGFGYTF.

CDR3 coding DNA: TGTGCCAGCAGCCAAGAGGCACGGGGAACTGAAGCTTTCTTT. This translates into CASSQEARGTEAFF. The chain carries TRBV4-2 and TRBJ1-1; D gene uncertain. Trimming took 0 bases from V and 5 from J, leaving 10 bases between them. CDR3 length: 14 residues. The germline gives CDR1 LGHNA, CDR2 YNFKEQ.

This clonotype has at least ten counts. This chain links TRBV28 with TRBJ2-1; D gene uncertain. Germline loops: CDR1 MDHEN, CDR2 SYDVKM. This CDR3 has 15 amino acids. V dropped 3 bases and J dropped 2 bases, with 11 bases sitting between them. CDR3 bases: TGTGCCAGCAGTTTTCACATCCTGGCCTACAATGAGCAGTTCTTC. Protein sequence: CASSFHILAYNEQFF.

The chain uses TRBV24-1 and TRBJ2-7, with 7 nucleotides matching TRBD2. This CDR3 spans 16 amino acids. The ends lost 1 base at V and 0 bases at J; junction bases unmatched: 5. The germline CDR1 and CDR2 sequences are KGHDR and SFDVKD. Written as DNA, the CDR3 is TGTGCCACCAGTGATTTTTGGGGGAGGGCCTCCTACGAGCAGTACTTC. Translated, it gives CATSDFWGRASYEQYF.